Listed below are T cell receptor beta chains from one sample, sequenced in a study of OX40 agonist ivuxolimab in advanced cancers. Assay used: immunoSEQ multiplex PCR; TCRdb lists only in-frame clones, some missing. Among tens of thousands of clones, over 80% were seen once, and the ten largest hold around 2%. Sequencing was performed on CD4+ or CD8+ T cells sorted from blood, taken in a trial of the OX40 agonist ivuxolimab. These receptors were obtained from an adult with an advanced solid tumor such as melanoma, head and neck, liver or kidney cancer. CDR3s include the opening cysteine and the closing phenylalanine or tryptophan. The D gene is left open where the match is weak. The size field is filled for only some rows; it gives once, few, many or a size class.

size	V	J	length	D	CDR3	DNA
-	TRBV7-8	TRBJ1-5	17	-	CASSLDPSGLPSQPQHF	TGTGCCAGCAGCTTAGACCCTTCAGGCCTCCCCTCTCAGCCCCAGCATTTT
-	TRBV27	TRBJ1-6	13	TRBD1	CASSSTGDSPLHF	TGTGCCAGCAGTTCAACAGGGGATTCACCCCTCCACTTT
-	TRBV27	TRBJ2-5	14	-	CASSLAGQLETQYF	TGTGCCAGCAGCCTCGCGGGGCAGTTAGAGACCCAGTACTTC
-	TRBV4-1	TRBJ1-6	17	-	CASSPNVRGRNNSPLHF	TGCGCCAGCAGCCCCAATGTAAGGGGAAGGAATAATTCACCCCTCCACTTT
-	TRBV2	TRBJ2-2	14	TRBD2	CASSERRGTGELFF	TGTGCCAGCAGTGAGCGGCGGGGGACCGGGGAGCTGTTTTTT
-	TRBV6-5	TRBJ2-3	15	TRBD1	CASRLPGQGTDTQYF	TGTGCCAGCAGGCTACCGGGACAGGGGACAGATACGCAGTATTTT
-	TRBV2	TRBJ2-7	15	-	CASSGLGADVYEQYF	TGTGCCAGCAGTGGATTGGGGGCGGACGTCTACGAGCAGTACTTC
-	TRBV6-6	TRBJ2-1	15	TRBD2	CASRDTSGGWNEQFF	TGTGCCAGCAGAGATACTAGCGGGGGGTGGAATGAGCAGTTCTTC
-	TRBV11-2	TRBJ2-7	15	-	CASSLTRVQRYEQYF	TGTGCCAGCAGCTTAACCCGGGTACAGCGCTACGAGCAGTACTTC
-	TRBV5-4	TRBJ1-2	14	TRBD1	CASIRQGADYGYTF	TGTGCCAGCATCAGACAGGGGGCGGACTATGGCTACACCTTC
-	TRBV5-1	TRBJ2-7	13	TRBD1	CASSAWDSYEQYF	TGCGCCAGCAGCGCCTGGGACAGCTACGAGCAGTACTTC
-	TRBV20-1	TRBJ1-1	11	-	CSAGENTEAFF	TGCAGTGCAGGAGAGAACACTGAAGCTTTCTTT
-	TRBV10-3	TRBJ1-4	13	-	CAIRHTDREKLFF	TGTGCCATCAGACACACGGACCGCGAAAAACTGTTTTTT
-	TRBV15	TRBJ1-1	14	-	CATSREGWGTEAFF	TGTGCCACCAGCAGGGAGGGGTGGGGCACTGAAGCTTTCTTT
-	TRBV5-4	TRBJ2-1	15	TRBD2	CASSLPAGGYNEQFF	TGTGCCAGCAGCTTGCCAGCGGGGGGGTACAATGAGCAGTTCTTC
-	TRBV5-4	TRBJ2-2	16	-	CASSLAPGLNTGELFF	TGTGCCAGCAGCTTGGCGCCAGGCCTGAACACCGGGGAGCTGTTTTTT
-	TRBV20-1	TRBJ2-5	11	-	CSATHSETQYF	TGCAGTGCTACTCATTCAGAGACCCAGTACTTC
-	TRBV7-9	TRBJ2-1	12	-	CASVSRSNEQFF	TGTGCCAGCGTCTCGCGGAGCAATGAGCAGTTCTTC
-	TRBV2	TRBJ1-6	15	-	CASSGESGGSSPLHF	TGTGCCAGCAGTGGGGAATCCGGGGGGAGTTCACCCCTCCACTTT
-	TRBV30	TRBJ1-1	13	-	CAWSPQQNTEAFF	TGTGCCTGGAGCCCGCAGCAGAACACTGAAGCTTTCTTT
-	TRBV19	TRBJ1-5	17	-	CASSDRDTGSSNQPQHF	TGTGCCAGTAGTGACCGGGACACCGGATCCTCCAATCAGCCCCAGCATTTT
-	TRBV21-1	TRBJ2-5	18	-	CASSTLGGEEANQETQYF	TGTGCCAGCAGCACCCTTGGAGGGGAAGAGGCCAACCAAGAGACCCAGTACTTC
-	TRBV15	TRBJ2-3	14	-	CATSSRRVADTQYF	TGTGCCACCAGCAGTCGAAGGGTGGCAGATACGCAGTATTTT
-	TRBV7-9	TRBJ2-1	16	-	CASSFGGSRAYNEQFF	TGTGCCAGCAGCTTTGGGGGTAGCAGGGCCTACAATGAGCAGTTCTTC
-	TRBV5-6	TRBJ2-2	14	-	CASSLQTGPGELFF	TGTGCCAGCAGCTTGCAAACGGGGCCCGGGGAGCTGTTTTTT
-	TRBV28	TRBJ2-3	14	-	CASRGPLNFDTQYF	TGTGCCAGCAGAGGACCGCTAAATTTTGATACGCAGTATTTT
once	TRBV4-2	TRBJ1-3	16	-	CASSQDSRGAGNTIYF	TGTGCCAGCAGCCAAGATAGCCGCGGGGCTGGAAACACCATATATTTT
-	TRBV10-3	TRBJ1-1	13	-	CAISEQENTEAFF	TGTGCCATCAGTGAGCAGGAGAACACTGAAGCTTTCTTT
-	TRBV7-8	TRBJ2-5	16	-	CASSLAIRVERETQYF	TGTGCCAGCAGCTTAGCGATAAGAGTGGAACGGGAGACCCAGTACTTC
-	TRBV6-6	TRBJ1-1	13	-	CASSYPDGGEAFF	TGTGCCAGCAGTTATCCTGACGGGGGGGAGGCTTTCTTT
-	TRBV23-1	TRBJ1-1	14	-	CASSQPPRNTEAFF	TGCGCCAGCAGTCAACCGCCCCGGAACACTGAAGCTTTCTTT
once	TRBV11-2	TRBJ1-2	13	-	CASSLGGWGGYTF	TGTGCCAGCAGCTTAGGGGGGTGGGGTGGCTACACCTTC
once	TRBV5-4	TRBJ2-2	16	TRBD2	CASSRGTSGSTGELFF	TGTGCCAGCAGCCGCGGGACTAGCGGGAGTACCGGGGAGCTGTTTTTT
-	TRBV6-6	TRBJ1-5	15	TRBD1	CATLGQGAFNQPQHF	TGTGCCACTCTCGGACAGGGGGCCTTCAATCAGCCCCAGCATTTT
-	TRBV7-6	TRBJ2-1	11	-	CASSPRNEQFF	TGTGCCAGCAGCCCCCGCAATGAGCAGTTCTTC
few	TRBV5-5	TRBJ1-5	13	-	CASSQEGAQPQHF	TGTGCCAGCAGCCAAGAGGGTGCTCAGCCCCAGCATTTT
-	TRBV7-2	TRBJ1-5	14	-	CASSYQGRDQPQHF	TGTGCCAGCAGCTATCAAGGTCGGGATCAGCCCCAGCATTTT
-	TRBV28	TRBJ2-3	13	-	CASRATGTDTQYF	TGTGCCAGCAGGGCGACAGGCACAGATACGCAGTATTTT
-	TRBV9	TRBJ2-3	14	-	CASSVGVGTDTQYF	TGTGCCAGCAGCGTAGGGGTGGGCACAGATACGCAGTATTTT
-	TRBV19	TRBJ1-1	14	-	CASSRQRMNTEAFF	TGTGCCAGTAGTAGACAGAGGATGAACACTGAAGCTTTCTTT
-	TRBV5-1	TRBJ2-3	14	-	CASSNSQDTDTQYF	TGCGCCAGCAGCAACAGCCAAGACACAGATACGCAGTATTTT
-	TRBV6-6	TRBJ1-6	15	-	CASSHDPGNNSPLHF	TGTGCCAGCAGTCATGACCCCGGGAATAATTCACCCCTCCACTTT
-	TRBV5-1	TRBJ1-1	14	TRBD1	CASSLAGGNTEAFF	TGCGCCAGCAGCTTAGCAGGGGGGAACACTGAAGCTTTCTTT
once	TRBV25-1	TRBJ1-4	15	-	CASRKVGGNNEKLFF	TGTGCCAGCAGAAAAGTGGGAGGGAATAATGAAAAACTGTTTTTT
-	TRBV9	TRBJ2-3	12	-	CASSASTDTQYF	TGTGCCAGCAGCGCCAGCACAGATACGCAGTATTTT
-	TRBV11-2	TRBJ2-5	15	-	CASSSPLWYQETQYF	TGTGCCAGCAGCTCCCCCCTGTGGTACCAAGAGACCCAGTACTTC
-	TRBV5-1	TRBJ1-4	16	TRBD1	CASSPGQGRANEKLFF	TGCGCCAGCAGCCCGGGACAGGGGAGAGCTAATGAAAAACTGTTTTTT
once	TRBV5-1	TRBJ1-2	13	-	CASSQDSIYGYTF	TGCGCCAGCAGCCAGGACAGTATCTATGGCTACACCTTC
-	TRBV18	TRBJ2-1	11	-	CASSPRNEQFF	TGTGCCAGCTCACCTCGCAATGAGCAGTTCTTC
-	TRBV7-2	TRBJ2-7	16	TRBD2	CASSLRGLAGNYEQYF	TGTGCCAGCAGCTTACGGGGTCTAGCGGGAAACTACGAGCAGTACTTC
-	TRBV2	TRBJ2-5	14	TRBD2	CASSESGEGETQYF	TGTGCCAGCAGTGAATCCGGGGAGGGAGAGACCCAGTACTTC
-	TRBV18	TRBJ2-3	15	TRBD2	CASSLLSGREDTQYF	TGTGCCAGCTCCCTCCTGAGCGGGAGGGAAGATACGCAGTATTTT